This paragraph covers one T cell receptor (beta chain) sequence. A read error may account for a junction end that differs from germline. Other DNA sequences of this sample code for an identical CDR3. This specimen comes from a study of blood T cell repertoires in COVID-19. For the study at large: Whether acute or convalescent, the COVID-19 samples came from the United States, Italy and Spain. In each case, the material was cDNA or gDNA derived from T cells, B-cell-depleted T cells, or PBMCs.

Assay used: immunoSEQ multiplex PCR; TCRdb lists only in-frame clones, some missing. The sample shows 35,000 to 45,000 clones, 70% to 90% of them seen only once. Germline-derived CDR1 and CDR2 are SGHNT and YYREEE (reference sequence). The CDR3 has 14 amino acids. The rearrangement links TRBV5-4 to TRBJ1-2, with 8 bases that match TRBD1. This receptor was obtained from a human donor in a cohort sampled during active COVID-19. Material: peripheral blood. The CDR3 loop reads CASSPRTGWYGYTF. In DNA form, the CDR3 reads TGCGCCAGCAGCCCCAGGACAGGGTGGTATGGCTACACCTTC. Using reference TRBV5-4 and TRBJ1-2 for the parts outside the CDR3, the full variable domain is ETGVTQSPTHLIKTRGQQVTLRCSSQSGHNTVSWYQQALGQGPQFIFQYYREEENGRGNFPPRFSGLQFPNYSSELNVNALELDDSALYLCASSPRTGWYGYTFGSGTRLTVV.